The 25 T cell receptor beta chains given below trace back to one sample, sequenced in a study of T cells expressing NK-cell markers. TCRdb reprocessed the 5' RACE reads and reports one entry per CDR3 protein, with no DNA. This sample lists 350,000 to 400,000 distinct CDR3 sequences; its ten largest clones have around 10%. Sequencing was performed on blood T cells: a sorted CD56 or NKG2C T cell subset, CD4+ or CD8+ T cells, or bulk PBMC T cells (not recorded which). All receptors derive from a woman aged 50 to 60 in good health.

The rearrangement uses TRBV15 and TRBJ2-6; TCRdb lists TRBD1, though no DNA is available to test this call. CDR1 is LNHNV, CDR2 YYDKDF, per germline (reference sequence). The length of the CDR3 is 19 residues. CDR3 region: CATSRDSLGVFSGANVLTF.

This sequence joins TRBV7-3 and TRBJ2-7; TCRdb selects TRBD1, and the lack of DNA leaves this call unchecked. The germline gives CDR1 SGHTA, CDR2 FQGTGA. The CDR3 spans 15 residues. The CDR3 spells CASSLMAAPSYEQYF.

The CDR3 is CASSQVTGTGSTNVLTF. V gene TRBV4-1 combines with J gene TRBJ2-6; the TCRdb D gene call, TRBD1, has no DNA to confirm it. The CDR3 is made up of 17 amino acids. Germline CDR1 is MGHRA and CDR2 is YSYEKL.

The chain uses TRBV20-1 and TRBJ2-4; as DNA is missing, the TRBD1 call by TCRdb cannot be tested. This CDR3 is 16 amino acids long. Germline CDR1 is DFQATT and CDR2 is SNEGSKA (reference sequence). CDR3: CSARDWGGVAKNIQYF.

CDR3 sequence: CASSFPTAVRGAAFF. The V and J genes are TRBV5-5 and TRBJ1-1; absent DNA, TCRdb's TRBD1 call cannot be checked. The V gene's germline CDR1 is SGHKS and CDR2 YYEKEE (reference sequence). The CDR3 spans 15 residues.

The chain carries TRBV20-1 and TRBJ2-5. This CDR3 has 12 amino acids. From germline, CDR1 is DFQATT and CDR2 SNEGSKA (reference sequence). CDR3 sequence reads: CSASTFQETQYF.

The chain is built from TRBV3-1 and TRBJ2-1; TCRdb designates TRBD2, a call that cannot be tested without DNA. Germline CDR1 reads LGHDT; CDR2 reads YNNKEL (reference sequence). The CDR3 consists of 12 residues. The CDR3 sequence: CASSHTGRMKFF.

The chain employs TRBV6-5 and TRBJ1-5; TCRdb names TRBD1, which stays unverified in the absence of DNA. Germline CDR1 and CDR2: MNHEY and SVGAGI. CDR3 size: 13 residues. CDR3: CASSPQGDQPQHF.

The chain uses TRBV20-1 and TRBJ2-7. The CDR3 consists of 14 residues. Germline-derived CDR1 and CDR2 are DFQATT and SNEGSKA (reference sequence). CDR3: CSARDLLAGNEQYF.

This sequence joins TRBV5-6 and TRBJ1-2; TCRdb's D call, TRBD1, is unchecked because there is no DNA. Germline V gene sequence: CDR1 SGHDT, CDR2 YYEEEE. CDR3 length: 14 amino acids. The CDR3 region is CASSFQGMGYGYTF.

The chain carries TRBV18 and TRBJ2-1. The CDR3 length is 13 residues. The germline gives CDR1 KGHSH, CDR2 LQKENI. CDR3 region: CASSPEMGYEQFF.

The rearrangement links TRBV4-1 to TRBJ2-5; TCRdb returns TRBD2, unconfirmable since there is no DNA. Germline V gene sequence: CDR1 MGHRA, CDR2 YSYEKL. The CDR3 extends over 14 amino acids. The CDR3 protein is CASRPPGTKETQYF.

The chain has TRBV20-1 and TRBJ2-6; TCRdb selects TRBD1, and the lack of DNA leaves this call unchecked. Germline CDR1 DFQATT, CDR2 SNEGSKA (reference sequence). The CDR3 is made up of 16 amino acids. This CDR3 is CSAGNNPLSGANVLTF.

V usage is TRBV4-1 and J usage is TRBJ2-7; TCRdb returns TRBD2, unconfirmable since there is no DNA. CDR1 is MGHRA and CDR2 is YSYEKL in the germline V gene. The CDR3 consists of 17 residues. The chain's CDR3 is CASSQDWAGGSSYEQYF.

The chain combines TRBV15 with TRBJ1-5. CDR1 and CDR2 from the germline V gene are LNHNV and YYDKDF (reference sequence). The CDR3 has 14 amino acids. The CDR3 loop reads CATSRVDSYQPQHF.

This chain connects TRBV6-1 to TRBJ2-1; TCRdb designates TRBD1, a call that cannot be tested without DNA. This CDR3 has 12 residues. The germline CDR1 and CDR2 sequences are MNHNS and SASEGT. CDR3 loop: CASTQQGGEQFF.

V usage is TRBV5-1 and J usage is TRBJ2-5. The CDR3 is 16 residues long. CDR1 and CDR2 (germline): SGHRS, YFSETQ. The CDR3 is CASSLTVERPGETQYF.

The CDR3 region is CASSPAGAVYGYTF. This chain uses TRBV12-3 or TRBV12-4 with TRBJ1-2; the D gene TCRdb calls, TRBD1, cannot be checked with no DNA. The CDR3 has 14 residues.

The V call is TRBV30, the J call TRBJ1-4; TCRdb picks TRBD1, but there is no DNA to check that call. CDR1 is GTSNPN, CDR2 SVGIG, per germline (reference sequence). The CDR3 covers 15 residues. The CDR3 protein is CAWSGTGAGNEKLFF. Full variable domain (outside the CDR3, taken from reference TRBV30 and TRBJ1-4): SQTIHQWPATLVQPVGSPLSLECTVEGTSNPNLYWYRQAAGRGLQLLFYSVGIGQISSEVPQNLSASRPQDRQFILSSKKLLLSDSGFYLCAWSGTGAGNEKLFFGSGTQLSVL.

The gene calls are TRBV21-1 and TRBJ2-5; the TRBD1 assignment by TCRdb is unverifiable without DNA. TRBV21-1 is annotated as a pseudogene. This CDR3 is 16 amino acids long. CDR3: CASSKGGSTVQETQYF.

The chain is built from TRBV20-1 and TRBJ1-1. CDR3 length: 15 residues. CDR1 is DFQATT and CDR2 is SNEGSKA in the germline V gene (reference sequence). This CDR3 reads CSASPSGLLNTEAFF.

J is TRBJ2-1 and V is TRBV4-1; checking the TCRdb D call of TRBD2 is not possible without DNA. There are 16 residues in the CDR3. The germline V gene has CDR1 MGHRA and CDR2 YSYEKL. CDR3 sequence: CASSQEATTSWGEQFF.

This chain uses TRBV5-1 with TRBJ2-1; the TRBD1 assignment by TCRdb is unverifiable without DNA. Germline CDR1 reads SGHRS; CDR2 reads YFSETQ. The CDR3 is 15 residues long. The CDR3: CASSSLTGGSNEQFF.

V gene TRBV11-3 combines with J gene TRBJ2-1; the TRBD1 assignment by TCRdb is unverifiable without DNA. From germline, CDR1 is SGHNT and CDR2 YENEEA. The CDR3 runs 14 residues. The CDR3 sequence is CASSSRGGINEQFF. The variable domain in full, completed from reference TRBV11-3 and TRBJ2-1, reads EAGVVQSPRYKIIEKKQPVAFWCNPISGHNTLYWYLQNLGQGPELLIRYENEEAVDDSQLPKDRFSAERLKGVDSTLKIQPAELGDSAVYLCASSSRGGINEQFFGPGTRLTVL.

The J gene is TRBJ2-5, the V gene TRBV20-1; absent DNA, TCRdb's TRBD1 call cannot be checked. CDR3 length: 14 amino acids. CDR1 DFQATT and CDR2 SNEGSKA come from the germline V gene (reference sequence). The CDR3 spells CSASVQGNQETQYF.